This TCR beta chain was captured in a study of cytomegalovirus exposure and HLA in healthy donors. CDR3 size: 17 residues. Germline loops: CDR1 LNHDA, CDR2 SQIVND (reference sequence). About this clone itself: At one end the junction does not follow the germline gene, possibly because of a read error.

The PCR used 60 Vbeta and 13 Jbeta primers. TCRdb keeps only in-frame clones here, not all; method: immunoSEQ multiplex PCR. The table lists over 50,000 clones, 70% to 80% of them singletons. The chain uses TRBV19 and TRBJ2-1; 11 positions agree with TRBD2. The sample taken for sequencing was PBMCs. The clonotype comes from a man aged 45-65 years in good health and CMV-seropositive. The CDR3 coding sequence is TGTGTCAGTATTGCTGCAATAGCGGGAGGGCAGTACAATGAGCAGTTCTTC. Its translation is CVSIAAIAGGQYNEQFF.